This T cell receptor (beta chain) was identified during a study of Graves' ophthalmopathy and Graves' hyperthyroidism. This clonotype was seen a few times. Antigen unknown. The germline CDR1 and CDR2 sequences are MNHEY and SVGAGI. CDR3 size: 15 residues. The germline V and J ends were trimmed by 2 bases and 3 bases, with 11 bases remaining between them. Whole-study findings and limits: Its predictions of ophthalmopathy progression gave the model around 71% sensitivity and 72% to 85% specificity.

No donor had other autoimmune disease, uncontrolled infection, pregnancy or lactation. Beta-chain TCR CDR3 regions were amplified from RNA transcripts. HTBI-primed RT-PCR formed the first round, and a multiplex PCR formed the second. TCRdb independently ran MiXCR on the multiplex PCR reads; one entry per CDR3 protein. The sample consists of over a million distinct CDR3 sequences, about 35% of them appearing once. The specimen sequenced was peripheral blood or thyroid tissue (not recorded which). The gene calls are TRBV6-5 and TRBJ1-3; D uncertain. The TCR was taken from an adult man with Graves' hyperthyroidism. The CDR3: CASSYGGVIGNTIYF. The CDR3 DNA follows: TGTGCCAGCAGTTACGGCGGGGTGATTGGAAACACCATATATTTT.